This entry describes one TCR beta chain. Its antigen remains unknown. Treatment: approximately nine-day PBMC culture with coronavirus spike peptide pools or control peptides (ViraFEST assay). The sample belongs to a study of vaccination and CD4 T cells after COVID-19. General study results and limits: Within convalescent individuals, 304 out of 307 vaccine-specific clones proved to be spike mono-reactive.

The CDR3 totals 13 residues. Germline CDR1 is SGHTA and CDR2 is FQGNSA. The germline V and J ends were trimmed by 5 bases and 3 bases, with 11 bases remaining between them. Cultured CD4+ T-cell DNA underwent Oncomine TCR Beta short-read sequencing. MiXCR, run by TCRdb on the PCR reads, gives a single entry per CDR3 protein. Here the sample spans some 22,000 distinct CDR3 sequences, about 54% being singletons. This chain links TRBV7-2 with TRBJ2-7, with D maybe TRBD1 (5 bases). Sequenced: CD4+ T cells from blood, cultured in vitro. This TCR was sampled from a human donor who had recovered from COVID-19. The CDR3 region is CASSRHRNYEQYF. CDR3 coding DNA: TGTGCCAGCAGCCGTCACAGGAACTACGAGCAGTACTTC.